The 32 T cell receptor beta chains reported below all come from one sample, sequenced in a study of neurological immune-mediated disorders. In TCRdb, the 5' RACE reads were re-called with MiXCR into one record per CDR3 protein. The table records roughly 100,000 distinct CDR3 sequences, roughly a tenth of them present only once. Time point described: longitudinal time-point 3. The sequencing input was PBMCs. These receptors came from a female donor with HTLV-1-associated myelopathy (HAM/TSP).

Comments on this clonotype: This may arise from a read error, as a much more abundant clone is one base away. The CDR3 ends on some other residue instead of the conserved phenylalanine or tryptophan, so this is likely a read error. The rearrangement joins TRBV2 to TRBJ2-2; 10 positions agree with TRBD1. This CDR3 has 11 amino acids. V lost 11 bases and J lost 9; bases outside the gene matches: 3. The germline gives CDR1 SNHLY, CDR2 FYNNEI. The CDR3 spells CAWTGGWELFS. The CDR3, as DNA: TGTGCCTGGACAGGGGGATGGGAGCTGTTTTCT.

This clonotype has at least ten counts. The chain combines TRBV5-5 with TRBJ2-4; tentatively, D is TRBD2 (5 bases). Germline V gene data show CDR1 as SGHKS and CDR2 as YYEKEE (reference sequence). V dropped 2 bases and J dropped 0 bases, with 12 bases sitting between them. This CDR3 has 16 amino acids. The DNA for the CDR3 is TGTGCCAGCAGCTTCGGCGGGCCCCTAGCCAAAAACATTCAGTACTTC. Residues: CASSFGGPLAKNIQYF.

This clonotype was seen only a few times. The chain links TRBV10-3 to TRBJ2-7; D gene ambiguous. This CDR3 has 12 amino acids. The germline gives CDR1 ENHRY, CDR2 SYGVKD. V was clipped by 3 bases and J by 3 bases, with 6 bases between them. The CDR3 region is CAISDRSYEQYF. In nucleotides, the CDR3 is TGTGCCATCAGTGATCGCAGCTACGAGCAGTACTTC.

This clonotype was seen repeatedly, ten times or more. CDR3 bases: TGTGCCATCAGTGGTCCCGGGACAGTAAGTCTCGAGCAGTACTTC. Amino acid sequence: CAISGPGTVSLEQYF. This chain uses TRBV10-3 with TRBJ2-7, with 7 positions matching TRBD1. J was trimmed by 6 bases and V by 4 bases; bases with no gene match: 12. The CDR3 runs to 15 residues. Germline CDR1 reads ENHRY; CDR2 reads SYGVKD.

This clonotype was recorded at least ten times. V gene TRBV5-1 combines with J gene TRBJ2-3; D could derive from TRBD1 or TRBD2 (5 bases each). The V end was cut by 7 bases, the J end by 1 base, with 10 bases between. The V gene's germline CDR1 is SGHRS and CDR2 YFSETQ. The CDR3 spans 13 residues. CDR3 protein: CASGGRGTDTQYF. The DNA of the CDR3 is TGCGCCAGCGGGGGAAGAGGCACAGATACGCAGTATTTT.

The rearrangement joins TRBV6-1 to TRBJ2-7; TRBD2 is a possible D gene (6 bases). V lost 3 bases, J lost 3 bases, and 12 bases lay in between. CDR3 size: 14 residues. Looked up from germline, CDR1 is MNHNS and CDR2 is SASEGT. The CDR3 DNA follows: TGTGCCAGCAGTGAGGAGGGGACGAGCTACGAGCAGTACTTC. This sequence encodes CASSEEGTSYEQYF.

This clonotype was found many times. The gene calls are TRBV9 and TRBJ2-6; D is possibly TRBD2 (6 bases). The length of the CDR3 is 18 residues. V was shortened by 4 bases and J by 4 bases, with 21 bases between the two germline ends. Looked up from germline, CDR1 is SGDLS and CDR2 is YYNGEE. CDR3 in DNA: TGTGCCAGCAGCACCCCAATTGTGGGACTCGGAGGGGCCAACGTCCTGACTTTC. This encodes CASSTPIVGLGGANVLTF.

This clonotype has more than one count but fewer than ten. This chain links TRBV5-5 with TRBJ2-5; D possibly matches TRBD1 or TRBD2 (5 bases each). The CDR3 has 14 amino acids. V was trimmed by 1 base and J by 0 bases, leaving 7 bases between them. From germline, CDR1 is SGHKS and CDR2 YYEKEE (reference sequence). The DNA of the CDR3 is TGTGCCAGCAGCTTGTGGGGGAACCAAGAGACCCAGTACTTC. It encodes CASSLWGNQETQYF.

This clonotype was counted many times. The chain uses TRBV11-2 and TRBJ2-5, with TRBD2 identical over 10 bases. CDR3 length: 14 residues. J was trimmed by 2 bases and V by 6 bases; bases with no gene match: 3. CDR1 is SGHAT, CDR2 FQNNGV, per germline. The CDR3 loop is CASRLAGIQETQYF. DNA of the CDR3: TGTGCCAGCAGACTAGCGGGGATTCAAGAGACCCAGTACTTC.

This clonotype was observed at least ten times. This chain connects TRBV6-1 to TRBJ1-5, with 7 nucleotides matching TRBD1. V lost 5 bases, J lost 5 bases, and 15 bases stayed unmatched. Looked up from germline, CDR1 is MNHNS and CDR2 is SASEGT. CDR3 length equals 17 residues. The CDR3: CASSPRDRQGRHQPQHF. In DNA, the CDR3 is TGTGCCAGCAGTCCGCGGGATCGACAGGGTCGACATCAGCCCCAGCATTTT.

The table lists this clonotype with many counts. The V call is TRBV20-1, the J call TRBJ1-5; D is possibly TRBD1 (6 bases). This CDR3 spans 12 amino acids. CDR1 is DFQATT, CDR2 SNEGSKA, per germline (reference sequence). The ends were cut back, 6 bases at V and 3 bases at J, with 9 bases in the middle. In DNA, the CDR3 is TGCAGTGCCCAGGGGCCCAATCAGCCCCAGCATTTT. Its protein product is CSAQGPNQPQHF.

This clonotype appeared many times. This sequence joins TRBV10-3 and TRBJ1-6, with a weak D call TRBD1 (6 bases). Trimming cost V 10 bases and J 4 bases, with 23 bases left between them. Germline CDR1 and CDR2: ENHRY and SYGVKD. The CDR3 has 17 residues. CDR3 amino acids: CATEDGGLQGYNSPLHF. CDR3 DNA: TGTGCCACCGAAGATGGTGGGTTACAGGGTTATAATTCACCCCTCCACTTT.

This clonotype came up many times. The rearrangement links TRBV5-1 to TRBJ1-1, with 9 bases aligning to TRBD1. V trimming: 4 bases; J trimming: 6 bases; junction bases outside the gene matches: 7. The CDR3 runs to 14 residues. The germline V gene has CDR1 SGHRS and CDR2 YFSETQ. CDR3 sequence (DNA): TGCGCCAGCAGCCCGGTTACAGGGGGCCCTGAAGCTTTCTTT. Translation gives CASSPVTGGPEAFF.

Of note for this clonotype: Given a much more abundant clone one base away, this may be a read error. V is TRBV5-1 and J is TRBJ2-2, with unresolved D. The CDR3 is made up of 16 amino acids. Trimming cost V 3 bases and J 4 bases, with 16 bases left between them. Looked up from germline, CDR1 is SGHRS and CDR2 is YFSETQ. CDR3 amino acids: CASSSEVNAPTGELFF. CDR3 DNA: TGCGCCAGCAGCTCCGAGGTTAATGCCCCCACCGGGGAGCTGTTTTTT.

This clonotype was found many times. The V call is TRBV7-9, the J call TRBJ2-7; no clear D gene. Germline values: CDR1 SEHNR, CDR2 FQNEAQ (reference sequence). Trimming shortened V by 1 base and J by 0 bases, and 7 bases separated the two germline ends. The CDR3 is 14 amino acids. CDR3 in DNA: TGTGCCAGCAGCTTAGGACGGAGCTCCTACGAGCAGTACTTC. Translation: CASSLGRSSYEQYF. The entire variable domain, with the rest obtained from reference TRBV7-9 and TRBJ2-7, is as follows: DTGVSQNPRHKITKRGQNVTFRCDPISEHNRLYWYRQTLGQGPEFLTYFQNEAQLEKSRLLSDRFSAERPKGSFSTLEIQRTEQGDSAMYLCASSLGRSSYEQYFGPGTRLTVT.

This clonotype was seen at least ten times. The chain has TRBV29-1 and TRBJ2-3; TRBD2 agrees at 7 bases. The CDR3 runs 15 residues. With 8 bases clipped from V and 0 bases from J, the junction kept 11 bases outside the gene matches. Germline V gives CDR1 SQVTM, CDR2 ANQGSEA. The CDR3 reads CSRGLSSGSTDTQYF. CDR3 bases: TGCAGCAGGGGCCTGTCTAGCGGTAGCACAGATACGCAGTATTTT.

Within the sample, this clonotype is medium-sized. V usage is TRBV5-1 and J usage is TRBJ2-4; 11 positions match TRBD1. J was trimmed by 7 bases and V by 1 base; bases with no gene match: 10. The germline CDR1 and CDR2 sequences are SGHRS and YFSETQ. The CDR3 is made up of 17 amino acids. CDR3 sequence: CASSLTGQGANSNIQYF. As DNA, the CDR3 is TGCGCCAGCAGCTTGACCGGACAGGGGGCCAATAGTAACATTCAGTACTTC.

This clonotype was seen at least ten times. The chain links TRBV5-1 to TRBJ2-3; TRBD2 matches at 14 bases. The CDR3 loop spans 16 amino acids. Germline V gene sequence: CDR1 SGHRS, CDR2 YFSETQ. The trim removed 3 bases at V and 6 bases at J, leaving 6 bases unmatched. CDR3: CASSSRLAGGTDTQYF. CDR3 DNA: TGCGCCAGCAGCTCCCGACTAGCGGGGGGGACGGATACGCAGTATTTT.

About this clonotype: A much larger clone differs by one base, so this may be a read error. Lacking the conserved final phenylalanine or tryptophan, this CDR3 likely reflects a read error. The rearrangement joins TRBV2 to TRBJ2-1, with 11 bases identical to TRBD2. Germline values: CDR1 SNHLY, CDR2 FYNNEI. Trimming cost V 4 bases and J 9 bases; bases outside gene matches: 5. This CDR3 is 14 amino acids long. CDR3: CASSGRLAGGEQFL. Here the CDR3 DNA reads TGTGCCAGCAGTGGAAGGCTAGCGGGGGGTGAGCAGTTCTTA.

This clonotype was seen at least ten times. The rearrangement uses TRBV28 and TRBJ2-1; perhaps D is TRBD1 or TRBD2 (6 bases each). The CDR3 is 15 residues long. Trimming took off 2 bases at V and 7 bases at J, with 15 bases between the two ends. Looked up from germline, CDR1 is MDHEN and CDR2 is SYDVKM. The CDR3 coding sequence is TGTGCCAGCAGTTTAGTTGGGGGGCCGGGTAATGAGCAGTTCTTC. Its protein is CASSLVGGPGNEQFF. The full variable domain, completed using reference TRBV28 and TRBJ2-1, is DVKVTQSSRYLVKRTGEKVFLECVQDMDHENMFWYRQDPGLGLRLIYFSYDVKMKEKGDIPEGYSVSREKKERFSLILESASTNQTSMYLCASSLVGGPGNEQFFGPGTRLTVL.

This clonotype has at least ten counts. Written as DNA, the CDR3 is TGTGCCAGCAGTTTCACAGGGTTAACTGAAGCTTTCTTT. Amino acids: CASSFTGLTEAFF. The J gene is TRBJ1-1, the V gene TRBV12-3 or TRBV12-4; D perhaps matches TRBD1 (6 bases). The V gene lost 3 bases and the J gene lost 5 bases, with 10 bases spanning the gap. This CDR3 contains 13 residues.

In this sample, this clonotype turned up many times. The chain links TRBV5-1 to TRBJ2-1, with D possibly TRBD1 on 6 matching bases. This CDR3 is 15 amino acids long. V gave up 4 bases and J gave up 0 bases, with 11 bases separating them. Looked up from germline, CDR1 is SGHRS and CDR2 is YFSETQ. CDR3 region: CASSPDRSSYNEQFF. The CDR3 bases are TGCGCCAGCAGCCCCGACAGGAGCTCCTACAATGAGCAGTTCTTC.

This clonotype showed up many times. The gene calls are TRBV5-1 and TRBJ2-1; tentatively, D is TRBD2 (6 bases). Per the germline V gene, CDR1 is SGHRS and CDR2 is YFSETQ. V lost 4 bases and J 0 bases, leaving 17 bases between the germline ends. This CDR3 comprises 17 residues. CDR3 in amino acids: CASSPRLTGGSYNEQFF. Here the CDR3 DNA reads TGCGCCAGCAGCCCGCGACTAACCGGGGGCTCCTACAATGAGCAGTTCTTC.

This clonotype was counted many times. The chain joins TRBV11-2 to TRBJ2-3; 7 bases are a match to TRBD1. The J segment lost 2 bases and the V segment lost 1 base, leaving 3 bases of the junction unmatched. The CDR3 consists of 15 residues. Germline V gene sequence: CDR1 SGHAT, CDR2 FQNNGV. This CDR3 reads CASSLAGGVTDTQYF. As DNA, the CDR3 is TGTGCCAGCAGCTTAGCAGGGGGAGTCACAGATACGCAGTATTTT.

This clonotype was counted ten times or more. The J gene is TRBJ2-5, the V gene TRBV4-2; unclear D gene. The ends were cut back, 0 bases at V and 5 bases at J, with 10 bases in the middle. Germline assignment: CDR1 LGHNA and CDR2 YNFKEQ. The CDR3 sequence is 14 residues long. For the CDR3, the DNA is TGTGCCAGCAGCCAAGATCTTGTGATCGAGACCCAGTACTTC. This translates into CASSQDLVIETQYF.

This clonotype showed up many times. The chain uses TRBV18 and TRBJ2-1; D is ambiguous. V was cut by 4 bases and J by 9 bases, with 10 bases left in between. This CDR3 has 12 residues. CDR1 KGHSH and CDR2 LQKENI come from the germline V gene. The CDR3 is CASSLGSSEQFF. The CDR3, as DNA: TGTGCCAGCTCACTTGGTTCCAGTGAGCAGTTCTTC.

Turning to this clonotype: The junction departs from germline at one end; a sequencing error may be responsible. The CDR3 here is CASSLAPGGPDTQYF. The CDR3 region has the DNA TGTGCCAGCAGCCTAGCACCAGGGGGTCCTGATACGCAGTATTTT. The chain combines TRBV7-9 with TRBJ2-3, with 7 nucleotides matching TRBD1. Germline V gene lookup returns CDR1 SEHNR and CDR2 FQNEAQ (reference sequence). The CDR3 runs to 15 residues.

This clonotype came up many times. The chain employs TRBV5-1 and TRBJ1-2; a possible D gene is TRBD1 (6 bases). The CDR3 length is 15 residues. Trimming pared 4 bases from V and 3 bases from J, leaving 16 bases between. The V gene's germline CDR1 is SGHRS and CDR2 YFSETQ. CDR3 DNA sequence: TGCGCCAGCAGCCTAGACGGGGGCCCGTACTATGGCTACACCTTC. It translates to CASSLDGGPYYGYTF.

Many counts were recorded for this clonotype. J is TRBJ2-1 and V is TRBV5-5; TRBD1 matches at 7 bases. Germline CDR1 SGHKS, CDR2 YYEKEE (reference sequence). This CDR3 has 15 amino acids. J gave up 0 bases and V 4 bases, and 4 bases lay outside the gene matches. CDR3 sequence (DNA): TGTGCCAGCAGCCCGACAGGGAGCTCCTACAATGAGCAGTTCTTC. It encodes CASSPTGSSYNEQFF.

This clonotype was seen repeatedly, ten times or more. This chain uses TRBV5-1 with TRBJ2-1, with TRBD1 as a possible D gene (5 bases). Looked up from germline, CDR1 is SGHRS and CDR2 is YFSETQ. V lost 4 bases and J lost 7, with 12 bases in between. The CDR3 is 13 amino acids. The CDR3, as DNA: TGCGCCAGCAGCCCAAACAAGGGGAATGAGCAGTTCTTC. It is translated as CASSPNKGNEQFF.

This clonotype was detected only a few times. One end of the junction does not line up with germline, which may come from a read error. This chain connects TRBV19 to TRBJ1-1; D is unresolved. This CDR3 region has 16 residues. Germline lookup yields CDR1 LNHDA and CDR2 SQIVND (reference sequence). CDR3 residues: CASSQGGTYQNNEAFF. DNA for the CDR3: TGTGCCAGTAGTCAAGGAGGAACGTACCAGAACAATGAAGCTTTCTTT. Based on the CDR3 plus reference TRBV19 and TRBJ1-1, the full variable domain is DGGITQSPKYLFRKEGQNVTLSCEQNLNHDAMYWYRQDPGQGLRLIYYSQIVNDFQKGDIAEGYSVSREKKESFPLTVTSAQKNPTAFYLCASSQGGTYQNNEAFFGQGTRLTVV.

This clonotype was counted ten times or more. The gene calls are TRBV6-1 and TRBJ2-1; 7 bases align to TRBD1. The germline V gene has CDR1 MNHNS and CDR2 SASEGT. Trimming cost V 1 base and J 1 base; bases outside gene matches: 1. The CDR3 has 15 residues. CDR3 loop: CASSEGTGSYNEQFF. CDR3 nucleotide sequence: TGTGCCAGCAGTGAAGGGACAGGTTCCTACAATGAGCAGTTCTTC.